This T cell receptor beta chain was obtained from a study of human T cells and chemical hapten exposure. This clonotype has at least ten counts. Time point described: patch test 1, 2 weeks after DPC sensitization. Specified treatment: therapeutic diphenylcyclopropenone sensitization with weekly scalp DPC. The V gene lost 3 bases and the J gene lost 3 bases, with 12 bases spanning the gap. Germline CDR1 is SGHNT and CDR2 is YENEEA. The CDR3 runs 14 residues. TCRdb redid the calling of the RACE reads with MiXCR, one entry per CDR3 protein. The table includes under 130,000 distinct CDR3 sequences, 8% to 13% detected once.

The sequencing here drew on whole blood, taken in connection with sensitization to the hapten diphenylcyclopropenone (DPC). The TCR originated in a woman between 40 and 55 years old with alopecia areata. Some clones in this sample may be carry-over from other donors' samples. The chain employs TRBV11-3 and TRBJ2-7, with D perhaps TRBD1 (5 bases). CDR3 sequence reads: CASSFAGRDYEQYF. The CDR3 DNA follows: TGTGCCAGCAGCTTCGCTGGCAGGGACTACGAGCAGTACTTC.